This T cell receptor beta chain comes out of a study of control samples from healthy donors and cancer patients. Clones were sequenced by immunoSEQ multiplex PCR, and TCRdb holds only the in-frame ones, with some missing. The table has some 130,000 clones, 93% seen once. Material for sequencing was PBMCs. The clonotype comes from a man aged 50-60 years with head and neck cancer.

The CDR3 here is CASSPGGLLAKNIQYF. The CDR3 DNA sequence: TGTGCCAGCTCACCGGGAGGGCTACTTGCCAAAAACATTCAGTACTTC. The J gene is TRBJ2-4, the V gene TRBV18; 7 bases map to TRBD2. CDR1 and CDR2 (germline): KGHSH, LQKENI. The CDR3 has 16 residues. Trimming took 3 bases from V and 1 from J; bases not matched to a gene: 6. The full variable domain, with the rest looked up from reference TRBV18 and TRBJ2-4, is NAGVMQNPRHLVRRRGQEARLRCSPMKGHSHVYWYRQLPEEGLKFMVYLQKENIIDESGMPKERFSAEFPKEGPSILRIQQVVRGDSAAYFCASSPGGLLAKNIQYFGAGTRLSVL.